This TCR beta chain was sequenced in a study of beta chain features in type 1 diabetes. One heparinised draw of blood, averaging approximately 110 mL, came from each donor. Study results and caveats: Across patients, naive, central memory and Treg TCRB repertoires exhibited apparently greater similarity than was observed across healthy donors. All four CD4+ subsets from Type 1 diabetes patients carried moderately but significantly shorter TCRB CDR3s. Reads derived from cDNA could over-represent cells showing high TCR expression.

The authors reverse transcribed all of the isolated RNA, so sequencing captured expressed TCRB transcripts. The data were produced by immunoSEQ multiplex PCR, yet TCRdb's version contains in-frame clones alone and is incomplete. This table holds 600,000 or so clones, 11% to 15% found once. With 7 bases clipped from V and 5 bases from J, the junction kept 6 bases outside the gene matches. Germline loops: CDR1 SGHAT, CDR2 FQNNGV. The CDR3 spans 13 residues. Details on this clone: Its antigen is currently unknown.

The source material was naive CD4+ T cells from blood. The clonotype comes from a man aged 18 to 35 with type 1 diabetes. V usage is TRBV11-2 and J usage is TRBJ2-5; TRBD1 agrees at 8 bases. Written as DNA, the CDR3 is TGTGCCAGCACCGAAGGGGACAGGGAGACCCAGTACTTC. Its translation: CASTEGDRETQYF.